This T cell receptor beta chain was sequenced for a study of T-cell memory formation after mild COVID-19. TCRdb re-called the 5' RACE reads with MiXCR, one entry per CDR3 protein. The sample has 450,000 to 700,000 distinct CDR3 sequences; roughly 17% are singletons. Trimming stripped 2 bases from V and 1 base from J, with 15 bases between. The germline V gene encodes CDR1 MGHRA and CDR2 YSYEKL. This CDR3 spans 17 amino acids. This clonotype came up a few times. The chain uses TRBV4-1 and TRBJ2-4; D is tentatively TRBD1 or TRBD2 (7 bases each). This receptor was obtained from an adult woman who had mild COVID-19 (a few samples of this study predate the infection). Cell type and time point are not known. Specimen: PBMCs or a T cell subset sorted from them (not recorded which). The CDR3: CASSQPGGGSAKNIQYF. CDR3 bases: TGCGCCAGCAGCCAACCAGGGGGGGGTTCGGCCAAAAACATTCAGTACTTC.